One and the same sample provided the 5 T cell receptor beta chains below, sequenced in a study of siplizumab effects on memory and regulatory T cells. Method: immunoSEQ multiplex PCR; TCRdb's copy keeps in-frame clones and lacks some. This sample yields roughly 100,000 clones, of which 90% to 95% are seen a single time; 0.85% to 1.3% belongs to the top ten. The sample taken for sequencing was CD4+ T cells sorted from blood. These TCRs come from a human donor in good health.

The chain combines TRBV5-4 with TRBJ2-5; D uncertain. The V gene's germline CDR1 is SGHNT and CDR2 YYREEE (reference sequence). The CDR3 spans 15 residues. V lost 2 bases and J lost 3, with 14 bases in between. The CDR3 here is CASSLGPAAEETQYF. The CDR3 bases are TGTGCCAGCAGCTTAGGCCCTGCAGCCGAAGAGACCCAGTACTTC.

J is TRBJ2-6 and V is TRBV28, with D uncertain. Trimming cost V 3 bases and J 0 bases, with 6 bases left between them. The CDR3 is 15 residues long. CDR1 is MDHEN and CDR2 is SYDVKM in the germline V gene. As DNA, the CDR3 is TGTGCCAGCAGTTTCTTAGGCTCTGGGGCCAACGTCCTGACTTTC. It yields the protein CASSFLGSGANVLTF.

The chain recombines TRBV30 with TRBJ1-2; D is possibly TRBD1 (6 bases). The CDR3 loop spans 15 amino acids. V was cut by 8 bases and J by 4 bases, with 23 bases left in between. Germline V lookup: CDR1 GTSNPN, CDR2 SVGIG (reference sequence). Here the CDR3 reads CAGSLSGAGGYGYTF. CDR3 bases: TGTGCCGGATCGCTCTCAGGGGCTGGTGGCTATGGCTACACCTTC.

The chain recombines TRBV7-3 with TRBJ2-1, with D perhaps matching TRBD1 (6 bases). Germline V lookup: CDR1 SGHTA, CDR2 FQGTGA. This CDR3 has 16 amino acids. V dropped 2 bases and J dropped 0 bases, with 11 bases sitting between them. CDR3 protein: CASSLSGQSSYNEQFF. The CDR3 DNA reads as TGTGCCAGCAGCTTATCCGGACAGAGCTCCTACAATGAGCAGTTCTTC.

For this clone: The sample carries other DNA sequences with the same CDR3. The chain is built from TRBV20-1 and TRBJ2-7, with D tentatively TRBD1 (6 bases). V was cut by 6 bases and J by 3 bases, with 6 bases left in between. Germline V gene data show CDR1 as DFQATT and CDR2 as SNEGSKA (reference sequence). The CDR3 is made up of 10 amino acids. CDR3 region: CSAQGYEQYF. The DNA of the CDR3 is TGCAGTGCACAGGGCTACGAGCAGTACTTC.